This T cell receptor (beta chain) is drawn from a study of blood T cell repertoires in COVID-19. TCRdb's copy holds only in-frame clones and misses some; the assay was immunoSEQ multiplex PCR. This sample has some 300,000 clones, with around 88% found just once. Germline CDR1 is LGHDT and CDR2 is YNNKEL (reference sequence). This CDR3 comprises 13 residues. Trimming cost V 1 base and J 4 bases; bases outside gene matches: 0. This TCR came from a woman aged 30 to 39 who had recovered from COVID-19. J is TRBJ1-2 and V is TRBV3-1 (or the pseudogene TRBV3-2); the match to TRBD1 covers 7 bases. The sample was peripheral blood. CDR3 DNA sequence: TGTGCCAGCAGCCAAGCAGGGGGCTATGGCTACACCTTC. It encodes CASSQAGGYGYTF.